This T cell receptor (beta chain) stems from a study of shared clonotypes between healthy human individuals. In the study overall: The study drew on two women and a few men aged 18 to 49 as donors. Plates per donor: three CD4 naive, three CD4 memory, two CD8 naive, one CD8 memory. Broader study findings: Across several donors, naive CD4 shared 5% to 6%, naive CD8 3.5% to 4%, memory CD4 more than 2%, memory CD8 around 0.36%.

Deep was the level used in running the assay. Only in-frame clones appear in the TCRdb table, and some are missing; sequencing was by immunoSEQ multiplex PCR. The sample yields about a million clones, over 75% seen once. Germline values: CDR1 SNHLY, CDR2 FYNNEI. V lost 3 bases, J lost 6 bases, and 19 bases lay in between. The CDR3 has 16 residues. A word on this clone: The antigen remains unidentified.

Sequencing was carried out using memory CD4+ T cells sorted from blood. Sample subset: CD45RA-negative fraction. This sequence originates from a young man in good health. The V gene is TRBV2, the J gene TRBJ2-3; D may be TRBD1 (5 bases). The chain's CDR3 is CASSDFGTGSSDTQYF. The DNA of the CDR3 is TGTGCCAGCAGTGATTTTGGAACAGGTTCGTCGGATACGCAGTATTTT.